The 13 T cell receptor beta chains below all came from one sample that was sequenced in a study of cytomegalovirus exposure and HLA in healthy donors. Researchers ran the PCR with 60 Vbeta and 13 Jbeta primers. The repertoire was sequenced with immunoSEQ multiplex PCR; TCRdb's copy has only in-frame clones and lacks some. The data contain some 44,000 clones, about nine tenths of them singletons. Sequencing was performed on PBMCs. These TCRs come from a woman between 40 and 50 years old in good health and CMV-seropositive.

This rearrangement joins TRBV2 to TRBJ2-4; 8 bases are a match to TRBD1. Germline CDR1 SNHLY, CDR2 FYNNEI. CDR3 length: 14 amino acids. V trimming: 6 bases; J trimming: 2 bases; junction bases outside the gene matches: 3. The CDR3 here is CASSFRGPKNIQYF. The CDR3 nucleotides are TGTGCCAGCAGCTTCAGGGGGCCCAAAAACATTCAGTACTTC.

The rearrangement links TRBV7-9 to TRBJ1-4; no definite D call. The germline CDR1 and CDR2 sequences are SEHNR and FQNEAQ (reference sequence). V lost 3 bases and J 7 bases, leaving 18 bases between the germline ends. The CDR3 spans 16 residues. The CDR3 loop reads CASSFMQLGSGEKLFF. CDR3 nucleotide sequence: TGTGCCAGCAGCTTTATGCAACTAGGGAGTGGTGAAAAACTGTTTTTT.

This chain connects TRBV29-1 to TRBJ2-5; 9 bases agree with TRBD2. The CDR3 has 13 amino acids. The germline CDR1 and CDR2 sequences are SQVTM and ANQGSEA. The V and J ends lost 4 bases and 3 bases, in that order; junction bases with no gene match: 3. The CDR3 is CSVGASGKETQYF. The CDR3 DNA reads as TGCAGCGTTGGAGCTAGCGGGAAAGAGACCCAGTACTTC.

The rearrangement links TRBV7-3 to TRBJ2-1; 10 nucleotides match TRBD2. Germline V gene sequence: CDR1 SGHTA, CDR2 FQGTGA. The CDR3 is 16 residues long. V trimming: 1 base; J trimming: 4 bases; junction bases outside the gene matches: 4. CDR3 nucleotide sequence: TGTGCCAGCAGCTTAAACCTAGCGGGAGTATACAATGAGCAGTTCTTC. Its protein is CASSLNLAGVYNEQFF.

Only one count was recorded for this clone. The rearrangement uses TRBV7-9 and TRBJ2-3, with 9 bases identical to TRBD2. The V gene's germline CDR1 is SEHNR and CDR2 FQNEAQ (reference sequence). The V segment lost 3 bases and the J segment 3 bases; nucleotides outside the gene matches: 4. This CDR3 is built from 15 residues. The CDR3 protein is CASSFLSGRTDTQYF. The CDR3 DNA reads TGTGCCAGCAGCTTCCTTAGCGGGAGAACAGATACGCAGTATTTT.

The chain carries TRBV6-5 and TRBJ2-5; a possible D gene is TRBD2 (6 bases). The CDR3 totals 15 residues. The germline V and J ends were trimmed by 4 bases and 7 bases, with 19 bases remaining between them. CDR1 and CDR2 from the germline V gene are MNHEY and SVGAGI. The CDR3 sequence: CASSFRDPGSGTQYF. The CDR3, as DNA: TGTGCCAGCAGTTTCCGGGACCCCGGGAGTGGGACCCAGTACTTC.

The V and J genes are TRBV9 and TRBJ2-5, with D hard to call. This CDR3 is built from 15 residues. V lost 4 bases and J lost 3, with 16 bases in between. From germline, CDR1 is SGDLS and CDR2 YYNGEE. Written as DNA, the CDR3 is TGTGCCAGCAGCCGTGAGCTGGGCAGAGAAGAGACCCAGTACTTC. It codes for CASSRELGREETQYF.

The chain has TRBV7-2 and TRBJ1-5, with D possibly TRBD1 on 6 matching bases. V lost 1 base and J 6 bases, leaving 10 bases between the germline ends. There are 14 residues in the CDR3. Germline V CDR1 and CDR2: SGHTA, FQGNSA. The CDR3 here is CASSLDTGSQPQHF. CDR3 nucleotides: TGTGCCAGCAGCTTAGACACAGGGAGTCAGCCCCAGCATTTT.

V usage is TRBV19 and J usage is TRBJ2-5; the D is unclear. The germline V gene has CDR1 LNHDA and CDR2 SQIVND (reference sequence). The CDR3 extends over 13 amino acids. V was cut by 3 bases and J by 7 bases, with 12 bases left in between. CDR3 coding DNA: TGTGCCAGTAGTATGGGTCCTCGAGGGACCCAGTACTTC. Protein product: CASSMGPRGTQYF.

This chain connects TRBV14 to TRBJ2-5; D is perhaps TRBD1 (5 bases). With 4 bases removed from V and 1 base from J, the gap between germline ends came to 16 bases. Per the germline V gene, CDR1 is SGHDN and CDR2 is FVKESK. This CDR3 region has 16 residues. CDR3 sequence (DNA): TGTGCCAGCAGCCGGGGCTTTACCAGGGTCCAAGAGACCCAGTACTTC. This sequence encodes CASSRGFTRVQETQYF. The variable domain in full, with the rest retrieved from reference TRBV14 and TRBJ2-5, is EAGVTQFPSHSVIEKGQTVTLRCDPISGHDNLYWYRRVMGKEIKFLLHFVKESKQDESGMPNNRFLAERTGGTYSTLKVQPAELEDSGVYFCASSRGFTRVQETQYFGPGTRLLVL.

The rearrangement links TRBV5-1 to TRBJ1-6; D possibly corresponds to TRBD1 (5 bases). The CDR3 loop spans 14 amino acids. Germline V lookup: CDR1 SGHRS, CDR2 YFSETQ. Between the trimmed V and J ends, which lost 4 bases and 7 bases, there was a span of 12 bases. CDR3 sequence (DNA): TGCGCCAGCAGCCTACAGGCACCCAATTCACCCCTCCACTTT. It encodes CASSLQAPNSPLHF.

This chain links TRBV5-8 with TRBJ2-3; tentative D call: TRBD1 (5 bases). The CDR3 extends over 15 amino acids. The ends were cut back, 6 bases at V and 0 bases at J, with 14 bases in the middle. Per the germline V gene, CDR1 is SGHTS and CDR2 is YDEGEE. The CDR3 DNA sequence: TGTGCCAGCAACCGCAGGGAAACTAGCACAGATACGCAGTATTTT. Translation: CASNRRETSTDTQYF.

This chain joins TRBV6-6 and TRBJ2-2; D is undetermined. With 3 bases removed from V and 4 bases from J, the gap between germline ends came to 6 bases. Germline CDR1 MNHNY, CDR2 SVGAGI (reference sequence). CDR3 length: 13 residues. CDR3 coding DNA: TGTGCCAGCAGTTATCTCCTCACCGGGGAGCTGTTTTTT. Translating it yields CASSYLLTGELFF.